Sequencing of this T cell receptor (beta chain) was carried out in a study of T-cell reconstitution after alpha-beta-depleted transplantation in children. The CDR3 loop spans 14 amino acids. The V and J ends lost 7 bases and 8 bases respectively, with 18 bases between them. Molecular barcoding with unique molecular identifiers was used for the TCRbeta library. MiXCR, applied by TCRdb to the PCR reads, yields one record per CDR3 protein. The profile shows about 980,000 distinct CDR3 sequences, under 30% of them singletons. This rearrangement joins TRBV12-3 or TRBV12-4 to TRBJ2-1; D ambiguous. The TCR sequence derives from a boy under three years old who had a stem cell transplant for SCID, so the T cells may come from the graft donor. The sample here was PBMCs, mostly from graft donor cells, taken 360 days after TCRalphabeta/CD19-depleted stem cell transplant. In nucleotides, the CDR3 is TGTGCCAGCACCCTTAGATCCCGTAACGATGAGCAGTTCTTC. It translates to CASTLRSRNDEQFF.